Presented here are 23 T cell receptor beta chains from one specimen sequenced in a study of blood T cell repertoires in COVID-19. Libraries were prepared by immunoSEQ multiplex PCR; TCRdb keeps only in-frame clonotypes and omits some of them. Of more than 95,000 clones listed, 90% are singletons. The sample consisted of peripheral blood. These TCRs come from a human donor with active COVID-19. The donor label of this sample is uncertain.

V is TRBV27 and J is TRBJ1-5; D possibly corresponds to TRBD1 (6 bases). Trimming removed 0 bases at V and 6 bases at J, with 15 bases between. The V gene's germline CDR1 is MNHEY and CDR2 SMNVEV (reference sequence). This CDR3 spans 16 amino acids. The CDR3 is CASSLSGQGWTQPQHF. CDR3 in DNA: TGTGCCAGCAGTTTATCTGGGCAGGGGTGGACTCAGCCCCAGCATTTT.

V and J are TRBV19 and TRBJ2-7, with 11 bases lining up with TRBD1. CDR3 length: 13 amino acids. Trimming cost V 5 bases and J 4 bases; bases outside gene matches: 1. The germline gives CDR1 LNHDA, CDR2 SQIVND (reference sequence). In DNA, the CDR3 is TGTGCCAGTAGTCGGGACAGGGGGTACGAGCAGTACTTC. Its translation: CASSRDRGYEQYF.

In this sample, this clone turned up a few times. The CDR3 coding sequence is TGTGCCAGCAGCGTAGTCCCGGACAGATCCTACGAGCAGTACTTC. It codes for CASSVVPDRSYEQYF. This chain joins TRBV9 and TRBJ2-7, with D possibly being TRBD1 (6 bases). The CDR3 is 15 amino acids. Germline V gives CDR1 SGDLS, CDR2 YYNGEE. Between the trimmed V and J ends, which lost 0 bases and 1 base, there was a span of 11 bases.

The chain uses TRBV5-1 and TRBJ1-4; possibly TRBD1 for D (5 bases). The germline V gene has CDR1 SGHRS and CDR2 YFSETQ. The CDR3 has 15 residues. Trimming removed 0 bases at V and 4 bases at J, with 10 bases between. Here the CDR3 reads CASSLGGRINEKLFF. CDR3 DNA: TGCGCCAGCAGCTTGGGGGGCAGGATTAATGAAAAACTGTTTTTT.

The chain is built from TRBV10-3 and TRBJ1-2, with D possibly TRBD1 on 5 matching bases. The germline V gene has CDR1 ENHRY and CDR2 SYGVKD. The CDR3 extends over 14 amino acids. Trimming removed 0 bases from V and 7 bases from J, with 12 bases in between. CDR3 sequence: CAISESQGPTGYTF. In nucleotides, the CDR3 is TGTGCCATCAGTGAGTCTCAGGGCCCCACTGGCTACACCTTC.

CDR3 in DNA: TGTGCCAGTAGGAGAGACAGGGCGTCTCCAGGTGAGCAGTTCTTC. Translating gives CASRRDRASPGEQFF. The chain employs TRBV19 and TRBJ2-1; 7 bases map to TRBD1. Germline V gene sequence: CDR1 LNHDA, CDR2 SQIVND (reference sequence). This CDR3 is 15 amino acids long. The V segment lost 6 bases and the J segment 9 bases; nucleotides outside the gene matches: 14. Filled out from reference TRBV19 and TRBJ2-1, the complete variable domain reads DGGITQSPKYLFRKEGQNVTLSCEQNLNHDAMYWYRQDPGQGLRLIYYSQIVNDFQKGDIAEGYSVSREKKESFPLTVTSAQKNPTAFYLCASRRDRASPGEQFFGPGTRLTVL.

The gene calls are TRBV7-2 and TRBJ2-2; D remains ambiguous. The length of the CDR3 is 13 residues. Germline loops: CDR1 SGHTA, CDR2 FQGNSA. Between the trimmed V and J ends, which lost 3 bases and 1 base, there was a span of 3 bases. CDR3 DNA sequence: TGTGCCAGCAGCTTCAGGAACACCGGGGAGCTGTTTTTT. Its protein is CASSFRNTGELFF.

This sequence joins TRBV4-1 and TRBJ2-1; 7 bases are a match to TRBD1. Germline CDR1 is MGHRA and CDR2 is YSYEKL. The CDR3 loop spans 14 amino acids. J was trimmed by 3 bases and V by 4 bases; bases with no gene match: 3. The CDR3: CASSRGTVYNEQFF. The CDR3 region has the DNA TGCGCCAGCAGCCGTGGGACAGTCTACAATGAGCAGTTCTTC.

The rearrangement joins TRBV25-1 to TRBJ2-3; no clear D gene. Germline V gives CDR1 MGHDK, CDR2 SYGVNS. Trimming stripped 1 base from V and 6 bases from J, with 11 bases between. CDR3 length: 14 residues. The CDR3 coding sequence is TGTGCCAGCAGTGAATTTCAAAGAGGCGATACGCAGTATTTT. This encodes CASSEFQRGDTQYF.

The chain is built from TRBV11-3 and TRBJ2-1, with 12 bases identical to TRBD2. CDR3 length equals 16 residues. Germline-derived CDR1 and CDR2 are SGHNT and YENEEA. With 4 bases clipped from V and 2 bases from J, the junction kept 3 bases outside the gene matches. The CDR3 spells CASSWTSGITYNEQFF. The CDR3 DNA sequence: TGTGCCAGCAGCTGGACTAGCGGGATTACCTACAATGAGCAGTTCTTC.

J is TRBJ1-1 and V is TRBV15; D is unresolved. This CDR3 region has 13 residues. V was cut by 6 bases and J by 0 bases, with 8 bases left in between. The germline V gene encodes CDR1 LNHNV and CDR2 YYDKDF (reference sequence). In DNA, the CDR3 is TGTGCCACCAGGGTCGGTTTGAACACTGAAGCTTTCTTT. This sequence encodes CATRVGLNTEAFF.

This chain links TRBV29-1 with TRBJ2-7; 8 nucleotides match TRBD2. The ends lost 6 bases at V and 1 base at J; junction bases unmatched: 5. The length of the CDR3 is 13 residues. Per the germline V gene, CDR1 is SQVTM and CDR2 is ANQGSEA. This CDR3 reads CSVKRGNSYEQYF. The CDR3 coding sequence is TGCAGCGTAAAGCGGGGGAATTCCTACGAGCAGTACTTC.

CDR3 nucleotide sequence: TGTGCCAGCAGCTCCTTTCATGGGGGGGGCTCTGCCACTGAAGCTTTCTTT. Its translation: CASSSFHGGGSATEAFF. The V gene is TRBV11-2, the J gene TRBJ1-1, with D tentatively TRBD1 (6 bases). From germline, CDR1 is SGHAT and CDR2 FQNNGV. V was clipped by 4 bases and J by 4 bases, with 22 bases between them. The CDR3 loop spans 17 amino acids.

In DNA form, the CDR3 reads TGTGCCAGCTCACCACCGGCCCAGGGGGCGCGTTGGGAAGCTTTCTTT. Amino acid sequence: CASSPPAQGARWEAFF. This chain connects TRBV18 to TRBJ1-1, with 8 bases matching TRBD1. J lost 8 bases, V lost 0 bases, and 11 bases had no gene match. The CDR3 totals 16 residues. Per germline, CDR1 KGHSH and CDR2 LQKENI.

Written as DNA, the CDR3 is TGTGCCAGCAGTTTATCGAGAACCCAGTACTTC. Its protein is CASSLSRTQYF. V and J are TRBV28 and TRBJ2-5; D remains unclear. Trimming stripped 1 base from V and 8 bases from J, with 5 bases between. CDR3 length: 11 amino acids. Germline CDR1 is MDHEN and CDR2 is SYDVKM.

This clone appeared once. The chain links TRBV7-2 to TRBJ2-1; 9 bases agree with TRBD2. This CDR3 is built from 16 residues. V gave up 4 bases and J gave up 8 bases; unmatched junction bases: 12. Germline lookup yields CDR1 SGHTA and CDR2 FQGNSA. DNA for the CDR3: TGTGCCAGCAGCTCGACAGGGACTAGCAGAGGATATGAGCAGTTCTTC. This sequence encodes CASSSTGTSRGYEQFF.

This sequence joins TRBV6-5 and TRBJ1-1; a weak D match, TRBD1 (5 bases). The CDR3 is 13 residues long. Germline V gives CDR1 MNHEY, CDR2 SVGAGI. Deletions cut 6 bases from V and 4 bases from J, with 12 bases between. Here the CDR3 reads CASSPGLSTEAFF. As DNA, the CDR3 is TGTGCCAGCAGCCCAGGGTTGAGCACTGAAGCTTTCTTT.

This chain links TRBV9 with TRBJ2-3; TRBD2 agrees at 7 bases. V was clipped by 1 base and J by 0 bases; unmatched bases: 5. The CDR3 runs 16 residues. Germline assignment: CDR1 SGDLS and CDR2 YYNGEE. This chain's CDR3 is CASSVRAGTSTDTQYF. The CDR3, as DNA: TGTGCCAGCAGCGTACGAGCGGGGACTAGCACAGATACGCAGTATTTT.

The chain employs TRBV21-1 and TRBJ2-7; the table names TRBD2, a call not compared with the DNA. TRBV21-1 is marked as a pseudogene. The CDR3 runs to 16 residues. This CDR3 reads CASSKEVGGVSYEQYF. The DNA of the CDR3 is TGTGCCAGCAGCAAAGAGGTGGGGGGGGTCTCCTACGAGCAGTACTTC.

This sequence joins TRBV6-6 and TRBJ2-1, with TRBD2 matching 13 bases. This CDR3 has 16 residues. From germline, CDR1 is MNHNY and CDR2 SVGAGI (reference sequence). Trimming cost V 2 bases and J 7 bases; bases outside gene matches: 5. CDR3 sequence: CASSYQLAGGRNEQFF. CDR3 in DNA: TGTGCCAGCAGTTACCAACTAGCGGGGGGGCGAAATGAGCAGTTCTTC.

The CDR3 sequence is CASSHWLADSYEQYF. The CDR3 DNA reads as TGTGCCAGCAGCCATTGGCTAGCGGACTCCTACGAGCAGTACTTC. The J gene is TRBJ2-7, the V gene TRBV14, with 7 bases matching TRBD2. Looked up from germline, CDR1 is SGHDN and CDR2 is FVKESK. Trimming took 3 bases from V and 0 from J; bases not matched to a gene: 5. The CDR3 spans 15 residues.

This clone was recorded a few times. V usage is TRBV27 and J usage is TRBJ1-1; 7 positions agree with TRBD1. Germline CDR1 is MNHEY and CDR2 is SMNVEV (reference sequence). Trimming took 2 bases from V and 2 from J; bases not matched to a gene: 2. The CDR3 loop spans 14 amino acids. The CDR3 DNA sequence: TGTGCCAGCAGTTTACAGGGGGTAAACACTGAAGCTTTCTTT. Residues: CASSLQGVNTEAFF.

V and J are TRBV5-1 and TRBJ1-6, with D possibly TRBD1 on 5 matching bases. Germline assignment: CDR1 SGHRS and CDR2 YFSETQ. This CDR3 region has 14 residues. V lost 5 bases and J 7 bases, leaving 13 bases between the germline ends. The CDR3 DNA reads TGCGCCAGCAGTAGCAGGGAGGGGAATTCACCCCTCCACTTT. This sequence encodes CASSSREGNSPLHF.